This T cell receptor beta chain was sequenced during a study of blood T cell repertoires in COVID-19. As for the study in general: COVID-19 samples collected from the United States, Italy and Spain covered acute and convalescent phases. Sources were T cells, B-cell-depleted T cells, or PBMCs; the material itself was cDNA or gDNA.

Authors' analysis steps: Estimation of nucleated cell counts relied on the amplification of reference gene primers. Profiling relied on immunoSEQ multiplex PCR, and the TCRdb table lists in-frame clones only, not all of them. Clonal size and the V and J genes are those of that table, whereas D and trimming came from the DNA. This table holds about 160,000 clones, over 80% found once. Germline-derived CDR1 and CDR2 are MNHEY and SVGAGI. Trimming stripped 0 bases from V and 3 bases from J, with 9 bases between. There are 15 residues in the CDR3. The source of this sequence is a woman aged 55-75 years with acute or convalescent COVID-19. J is TRBJ1-3 and V is TRBV6-5; possible D gene TRBD1, 6 bases. Specimen: peripheral blood. The chain's CDR3 is CASSYSFRGGNTIYF. DNA for the CDR3: TGTGCCAGCAGTTACTCTTTCAGGGGTGGAAACACCATATATTTT.